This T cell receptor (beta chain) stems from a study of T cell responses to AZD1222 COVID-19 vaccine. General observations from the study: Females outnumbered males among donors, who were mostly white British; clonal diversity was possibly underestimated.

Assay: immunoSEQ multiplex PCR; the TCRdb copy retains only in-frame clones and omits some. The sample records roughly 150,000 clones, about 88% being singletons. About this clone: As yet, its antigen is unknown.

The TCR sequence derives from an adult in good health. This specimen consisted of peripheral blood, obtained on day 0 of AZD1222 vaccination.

CDR3: CASSPQGFGPGYEQYF. DNA for the CDR3: TGTGCCAGCAGCCCACAAGGATTCGGACCTGGCTACGAGCAGTACTTC. The rearrangement uses TRBV7-9 and TRBJ2-7; D remains ambiguous. Trimming left V 5 bases short and J 3 bases short, with 20 bases between. The CDR3 loop spans 16 amino acids. Germline V gene sequence: CDR1 SEHNR, CDR2 FQNEAQ (reference sequence).